This TCR beta chain was recorded in a study of blood T cell repertoires in COVID-19. Across the study: Sites across the United States, Italy and Spain contributed samples from acute and convalescent COVID-19.

V was shortened by 1 base and J by 8 bases, with 11 bases between the two germline ends. This CDR3 spans 14 amino acids. Germline CDR1 MNHNS, CDR2 SASEGT. In the original workflow: Amplification with reference gene primers provided the estimates of nucleated cell counts. TCRdb keeps only in-frame clones here, not all; method: immunoSEQ multiplex PCR. From that table come the V and J calls and clone size; the DNA was used to work out D and trimming. The sample comprises fewer than 200,000 clones, approximately 80% of which are singletons, and around 12% rests with the top ten. All recovered Cohort 3 donors got two negative PCRs, got clearance, or saw symptom resolution.

Sequencing used PBMCs or T cells enriched from blood (not recorded which). This rearrangement joins TRBV6-1 to TRBJ1-4; possible D gene TRBD1, 5 bases. The clonotype originates from a man aged 45-65 years who had recovered from COVID-19. CDR3: CASSEGSWGEKLFF. Here the CDR3 DNA reads TGTGCCAGCAGTGAAGGTAGCTGGGGCGAAAAACTGTTTTTT.